Presented here are 18 T cell receptor beta chains from one specimen sequenced in a study of cytomegalovirus exposure and HLA in healthy donors. TCRdb keeps only in-frame clones here, not all; method: immunoSEQ multiplex PCR. Of 150,000 to 200,000 clones listed, more than 70% are singletons. Sequencing used PBMCs. These receptors all stem from a woman under 30 in good health and CMV-seronegative.

The V call is TRBV4-1, the J call TRBJ2-7, with TRBD1 matching over 9 bases. The germline V gene encodes CDR1 MGHRA and CDR2 YSYEKL. Trimming took 4 bases from V and 2 from J; bases not matched to a gene: 6. This CDR3 spans 15 amino acids. The CDR3 region is CASSLKDRGPYEQYF. The CDR3 DNA reads TGCGCCAGCAGCCTGAAGGACAGGGGCCCCTACGAGCAGTACTTC.

The CDR3 here is CAWSLTGAGQPQHF. CDR3 bases: TGTGCCTGGAGTCTGACAGGGGCCGGTCAGCCCCAGCATTTT. The V call is TRBV30, the J call TRBJ1-5; the match to TRBD1 covers 8 bases. V was pared by 2 bases and J by 6 bases, with 6 bases of the junction left unmatched. The CDR3 spans 14 residues. Per germline, CDR1 GTSNPN and CDR2 SVGIG (reference sequence).

The rearrangement links TRBV7-9 to TRBJ1-1, with TRBD1 matching over 7 bases. The CDR3 has 16 amino acids. CDR1 and CDR2 from the germline V gene are SEHNR and FQNEAQ (reference sequence). With V trimmed by 4 bases and J by 1 base, 9 bases remained unmatched. CDR3 nucleotide sequence: TGTGCCAGCAGCTCCCTCCCGAAGGGGGCGAACACTGAAGCTTTCTTT. Amino acid sequence: CASSSLPKGANTEAFF.

This clone has only a few counts. This chain joins TRBV29-1 and TRBJ1-2; D gene ambiguous. V was clipped by 7 bases and J by 6 bases, with 18 bases between them. This CDR3 has 13 residues. Per the germline V gene, CDR1 is SQVTM and CDR2 is ANQGSEA. The CDR3 DNA is TGCAGCGCCCGGTGGTTCGAGTTGGATGGCTACACCTTC. Its translation is CSARWFELDGYTF. The full variable domain, with the rest looked up from reference TRBV29-1 and TRBJ1-2, is SAVISQKPSRDICQRGTSLTIQCQVDSQVTMMFWYRQQPGQSLTLIATANQGSEATYESGFVIDKFPISRPNLTFSTLTVSNMSPEDSSIYLCSARWFELDGYTFGSGTRLTVV.

J is TRBJ1-5 and V is TRBV10-2; D is unclear. Deletions cut 6 bases from V and 4 bases from J, with 13 bases between. This CDR3 is 14 amino acids long. The germline CDR1 and CDR2 sequences are WSHSY and SAAADI. The CDR3 nucleotides are TGCGCCAGCAGCCGTGGGCAGCTTAATCAGCCCCAGCATTTT. Its translation is CASSRGQLNQPQHF.

This chain uses TRBV29-1 with TRBJ1-3, with 7 positions matching TRBD1. The CDR3 contains 14 residues. Germline CDR1 SQVTM, CDR2 ANQGSEA. The J segment lost 0 bases and the V segment lost 3 bases, leaving 2 bases of the junction unmatched. DNA of the CDR3: TGCAGCGTTGAGGACAGGCACTCTGGAAACACCATATATTTT. This sequence encodes CSVEDRHSGNTIYF.

The rearrangement uses TRBV30 and TRBJ2-2, with 11 bases aligning to TRBD1. This CDR3 contains 15 residues. Germline lookup yields CDR1 GTSNPN and CDR2 SVGIG (reference sequence). The J segment lost 4 bases and the V segment lost 4 bases, leaving 5 bases of the junction unmatched. CDR3 nucleotide sequence: TGTGCCTGGAACCGGGACAGGGGGGTCACCGGGGAGCTGTTTTTT. Translation gives CAWNRDRGVTGELFF.

The chain employs TRBV5-1 and TRBJ2-2; a weak D match, TRBD2 (5 bases). Germline CDR1 is SGHRS and CDR2 is YFSETQ. The CDR3 sequence is 16 residues long. The V gene lost 2 bases and the J gene lost 2 bases, with 13 bases spanning the gap. In DNA, the CDR3 is TGCGCCAGCAGCTTTCCACTCGGGGTAAACACCGGGGAGCTGTTTTTT. Protein sequence: CASSFPLGVNTGELFF.

The CDR3 DNA reads TGTGCTAGTGGTTTACTTGTAGCGGGAGTAAACAATGAGCAGTTCTTC. Its translation is CASGLLVAGVNNEQFF. This sequence joins TRBV12-5 and TRBJ2-1; TRBD2 agrees at 9 bases. V dropped 3 bases and J dropped 5; count of bases not matched to a gene: 8. This CDR3 has 16 amino acids. Germline assignment: CDR1 LGHNT and CDR2 FRNRAP.

Note on this clone: At one boundary the junction diverges from the germline segment, which might be a read error. The V and J genes are TRBV7-8 and TRBJ1-1; D gene unclear. From germline, CDR1 is SGHVS and CDR2 FQNEAQ. The CDR3 sequence is 15 residues long. The CDR3 DNA follows: TGTGCCAGCAGCCTAGCCTCTTTGGGGAGCACTGAAGCTTTCTTT. This codes for CASSLASLGSTEAFF.

V is TRBV6-6 and J is TRBJ1-4; TRBD1 agrees at 7 bases. Germline lookup yields CDR1 MNHNY and CDR2 SVGAGI (reference sequence). The CDR3 sequence is 14 residues long. Trimming took 2 bases from V and 6 from J; bases not matched to a gene: 3. DNA for the CDR3: TGTGCCAGCAGTTACGACAGGGTTTATGAAAAACTGTTTTTT. Residues: CASSYDRVYEKLFF.

V gene TRBV7-9 combines with J gene TRBJ2-2, with 16 bases that match TRBD2. This CDR3 is built from 19 residues. The germline V gene has CDR1 SEHNR and CDR2 FQNEAQ (reference sequence). V gave up 1 base and J gave up 6 bases; unmatched junction bases: 8. The CDR3 here is CASSLVLGTSGRAPGELFF. Here the CDR3 DNA reads TGTGCCAGCAGCTTAGTCCTCGGGACTAGCGGGAGGGCCCCCGGGGAGCTGTTTTTT.

The chain couples TRBV11-2 to TRBJ1-3; TRBD1 agrees at 8 bases. This CDR3 has 19 amino acids. From germline, CDR1 is SGHAT and CDR2 FQNNGV. Trimming cost V 0 bases and J 0 bases; bases outside gene matches: 10. The CDR3: CASSLDKEGTGRSGNTIYF. The CDR3 nucleotides read TGTGCCAGCAGCTTAGATAAGGAGGGGACAGGCCGCTCTGGAAACACCATATATTTT.

CDR3: CASRDPDRATGELFF. CDR3 in DNA: TGCGCCAGCAGAGACCCGGACAGGGCCACCGGGGAGCTGTTTTTT. The genes are TRBV5-1 and TRBJ2-2; 8 positions agree with TRBD1. Per the germline V gene, CDR1 is SGHRS and CDR2 is YFSETQ. The length of the CDR3 is 15 residues. Trimming at V came to 5 bases and at J to 4 bases, leaving 7 bases not matched to a gene.

The J gene is TRBJ1-1, the V gene TRBV6-4; D is possibly TRBD1 (5 bases). This CDR3 region has 14 residues. Germline CDR1 reads MRHNA; CDR2 reads SNTAGT. The V gene lost 6 bases and the J gene lost 0 bases, with 11 bases spanning the gap. The CDR3 coding sequence is TGTGCCAGCAGGGACCAGGACATGAACACTGAAGCTTTCTTT. Protein product: CASRDQDMNTEAFF.

The CDR3 DNA is TGTGCCAGCTCACCTGTCCACAGGTATTCGTACTATGGCTACACCTTC. It encodes CASSPVHRYSYYGYTF. V usage is TRBV18 and J usage is TRBJ1-2, with D possibly TRBD1 on 5 matching bases. The CDR3 length is 16 residues. V was trimmed by 3 bases and J by 3 bases, leaving 17 bases between them. Germline V gene sequence: CDR1 KGHSH, CDR2 LQKENI. The entire variable domain, with the rest obtained from reference TRBV18 and TRBJ1-2, is as follows: NAGVMQNPRHLVRRRGQEARLRCSPMKGHSHVYWYRQLPEEGLKFMVYLQKENIIDESGMPKERFSAEFPKEGPSILRIQQVVRGDSAAYFCASSPVHRYSYYGYTFGSGTRLTVV.

This rearrangement joins TRBV11-2 to TRBJ2-6; D uncertain. From germline, CDR1 is SGHAT and CDR2 FQNNGV. The CDR3 contains 17 residues. V was shortened by 3 bases and J by 0 bases, with 12 bases between the two germline ends. The CDR3 DNA follows: TGTGCCAGCAGCTTGTCGAGGTTAAACTCTGGGGCCAACGTCCTGACTTTC. Translated: CASSLSRLNSGANVLTF.

The chain combines TRBV5-4 with TRBJ1-1, with 9 nucleotides matching TRBD1. From germline, CDR1 is SGHNT and CDR2 YYREEE (reference sequence). Trimming removed 4 bases from V and 0 bases from J; junction bases left unmatched: 1. CDR3 length: 14 residues. CDR3 bases: TGTGCCAGCAGCCGGGACAGGGTGAACACTGAAGCTTTCTTT. The encoded protein is CASSRDRVNTEAFF. Looking up the rest from reference TRBV5-4 and TRBJ1-1 gives the full variable domain: ETGVTQSPTHLIKTRGQQVTLRCSSQSGHNTVSWYQQALGQGPQFIFQYYREEENGRGNFPPRFSGLQFPNYSSELNVNALELDDSALYLCASSRDRVNTEAFFGQGTRLTVV.